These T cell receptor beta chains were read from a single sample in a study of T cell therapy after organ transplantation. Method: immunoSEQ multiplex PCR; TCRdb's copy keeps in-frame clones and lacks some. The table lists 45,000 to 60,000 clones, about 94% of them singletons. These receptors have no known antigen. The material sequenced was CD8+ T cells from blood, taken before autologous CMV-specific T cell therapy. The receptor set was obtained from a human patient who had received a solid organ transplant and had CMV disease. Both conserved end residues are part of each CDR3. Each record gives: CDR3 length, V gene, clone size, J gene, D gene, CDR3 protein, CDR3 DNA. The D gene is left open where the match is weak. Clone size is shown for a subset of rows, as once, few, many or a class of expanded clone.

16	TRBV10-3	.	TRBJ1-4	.	CAISETRGPTNEKLFF	TGTGCCATCAGTGAAACCAGGGGTCCGACTAATGAAAAACTGTTTTTT
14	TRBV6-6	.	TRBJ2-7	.	CASSSGRGSYEQYF	TGTGCCAGCAGCTCCGGCCGCGGCTCCTACGAGCAGTACTTC
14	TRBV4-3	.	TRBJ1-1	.	CASSQRGGNTEAFF	TGCGCCAGCAGCCAACGTGGGGGGAACACTGAAGCTTTCTTT
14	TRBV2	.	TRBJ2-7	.	CASSQPGQTYEQYF	TGTGCCAGCAGTCAACCGGGACAAACCTACGAGCAGTACTTC
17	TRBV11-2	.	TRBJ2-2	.	CASSLVTESANTGELFF	TGTGCCAGCAGCTTAGTGACCGAGTCCGCGAACACCGGGGAGCTGTTTTTT
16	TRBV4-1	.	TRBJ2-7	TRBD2	CASSPLTSGKTYEQYF	TGCGCCAGCAGCCCCTTAACTAGCGGGAAGACCTACGAGCAGTACTTC
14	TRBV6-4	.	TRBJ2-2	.	CASSGRADTGELFF	TGTGCCAGCAGTGGCAGGGCCGACACCGGGGAGCTGTTTTTT
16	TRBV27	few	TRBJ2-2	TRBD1	CASSLRTGEMVGELFF	TGTGCCAGCAGTTTAAGGACAGGGGAAATGGTCGGGGAGCTGTTTTTT
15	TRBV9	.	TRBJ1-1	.	CASSTSHRENTEAFF	TGTGCCAGCAGCACCTCTCACAGGGAGAACACTGAAGCTTTCTTT
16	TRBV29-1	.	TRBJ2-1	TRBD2	CSVEGGGLAGEDEQFF	TGCAGCGTTGAAGGGGGAGGACTAGCGGGAGAAGATGAGCAGTTCTTC
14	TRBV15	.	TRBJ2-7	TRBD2	CATSPGGGGYEQYF	TGTGCCACCAGCCCGGGAGGGGGTGGCTACGAGCAGTACTTC
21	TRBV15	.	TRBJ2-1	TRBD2	CATSRDLGLAGANTQYNEQFF	TGTGCCACCAGCAGAGATTTGGGGCTAGCGGGGGCCAACACCCAATACAATGAGCAGTTCTTC
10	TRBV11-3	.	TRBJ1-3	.	CASGALPLYF	TGTGCCAGCGGGGCTTTGCCCTTATATTTT
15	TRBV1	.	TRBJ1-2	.	CTSSQQQGGDYGYTF	TGCACCAGCAGCCAACAACAGGGAGGCGACTATGGCTACACCTTC
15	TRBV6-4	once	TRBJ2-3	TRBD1	CASSLSTGTTDTQYF	TGTGCCAGCAGTCTATCGACAGGGACCACAGATACGCAGTATTTT
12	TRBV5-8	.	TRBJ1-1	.	CASSLLNTEAFF	TGTGCCAGCAGCTTGTTGAACACTGAAGCTTTCTTT
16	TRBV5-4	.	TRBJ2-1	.	CASSLTEGAGVNEQFF	TGTGCCAGCAGCTTGACGGAGGGGGCGGGAGTTAATGAGCAGTTCTTC
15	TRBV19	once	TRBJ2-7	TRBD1	CASSPTGLTSYEQYF	TGTGCCAGTAGTCCGACAGGGCTGACCTCCTACGAGCAGTACTTC
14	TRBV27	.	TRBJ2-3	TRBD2	CASTQRGGTDTQYF	TGTGCCAGCACCCAACGGGGGGGCACAGATACGCAGTATTTT
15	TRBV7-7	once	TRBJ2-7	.	CASSLETGEVYEQYF	TGTGCCAGCAGCTTAGAGACGGGAGAAGTCTACGAGCAGTACTTC
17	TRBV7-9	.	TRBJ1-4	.	CASRRDNAGYENEKLFF	TGTGCCAGCAGGAGGGACAACGCAGGATACGAAAATGAAAAACTGTTTTTT
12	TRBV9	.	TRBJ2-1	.	CASSTGYNEQFF	TGTGCCAGCAGTACCGGGTACAATGAGCAGTTCTTC
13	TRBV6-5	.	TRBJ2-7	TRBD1	CASSYDRGHEQYF	TGTGCCAGCAGTTACGACAGGGGGCACGAGCAGTACTTC
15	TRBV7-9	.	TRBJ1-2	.	CASSLDLGANYGYTF	TGTGCCAGCAGCTTAGATTTGGGGGCTAACTATGGCTACACCTTC
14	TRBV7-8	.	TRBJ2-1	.	CASSYIGGWNEQFF	TGTGCCAGCAGCTACATAGGAGGGTGGAATGAGCAGTTCTTC
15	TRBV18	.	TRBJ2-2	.	CASSPRNRRVGELFF	TGTGCCAGCTCACCACGAAATAGGCGCGTCGGGGAGCTGTTTTTT
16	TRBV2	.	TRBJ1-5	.	CASSEVEGDSNQPQHF	TGTGCCAGCAGTGAAGTGGAGGGTGATAGCAATCAGCCCCAGCATTTT
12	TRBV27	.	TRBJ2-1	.	CASTEGGMKQFF	TGTGCCAGCACCGAGGGTGGGATGAAGCAGTTCTTC
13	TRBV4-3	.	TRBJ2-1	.	CASSQIEYNEQFF	TGCGCCAGCAGCCAAATCGAGTACAATGAGCAGTTCTTC
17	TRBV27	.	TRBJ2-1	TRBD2	CASSLSGAGGPGGEQFF	TGTGCCAGCAGTTTATCGGGGGCGGGAGGGCCAGGGGGTGAGCAGTTCTTC
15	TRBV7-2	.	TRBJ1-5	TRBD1	CASSLGQFSNQPQHF	TGTGCCAGCAGCCTGGGACAGTTTAGCAATCAGCCCCAGCATTTT
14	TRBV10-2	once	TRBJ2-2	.	CASRSDYHTGELFF	TGCGCCAGCAGATCCGACTACCACACCGGGGAGCTGTTTTTT
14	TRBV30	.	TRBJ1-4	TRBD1	CAWSGTGGSEKLFF	TGTGCCTGGAGTGGGACAGGGGGCAGTGAAAAACTGTTTTTT
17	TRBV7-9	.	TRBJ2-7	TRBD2	CASSTRLAGSHSYEQYF	TGTGCCAGCAGCACCCGACTAGCGGGGTCTCACTCCTACGAGCAGTACTTC
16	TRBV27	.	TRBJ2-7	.	CASSSYMTSLDEAQYF	TGTGCCAGCAGTTCCTACATGACTAGTCTAGACGAAGCGCAGTACTTC
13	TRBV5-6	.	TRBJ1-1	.	CASSLLGASLAFF	TGTGCCAGCAGCTTGTTAGGGGCCAGCTTGGCTTTCTTT
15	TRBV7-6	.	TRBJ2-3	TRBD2	CASRSEAGGPGTQYF	TGTGCCAGCAGATCGGAGGCGGGAGGGCCCGGGACGCAGTATTTT
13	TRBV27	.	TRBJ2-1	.	CASSSFPGHGQFF	TGTGCCAGCAGCTCTTTTCCGGGACATGGGCAGTTCTTC
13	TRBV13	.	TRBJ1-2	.	CASSLGQGAGYTF	TGTGCCAGCAGCTTAGGACAGGGTGCCGGCTACACCTTC
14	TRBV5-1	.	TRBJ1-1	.	CASSLAGGWTEAFF	TGCGCCAGCAGCTTGGCCGGGGGTTGGACTGAAGCTTTCTTT
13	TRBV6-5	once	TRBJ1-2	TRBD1	CASSYGQGGGYTF	TGTGCCAGCAGTTACGGACAGGGGGGTGGCTACACCTTC
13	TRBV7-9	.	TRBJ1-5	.	CASSWAGDQPQHF	TGTGCCAGCAGCTGGGCAGGAGATCAGCCCCAGCATTTT
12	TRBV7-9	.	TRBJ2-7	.	CASSPDRTEQYF	TGTGCCAGCAGCCCTGACAGGACCGAGCAGTACTTC
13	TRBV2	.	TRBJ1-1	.	CASNPTGGTEAFF	TGTGCCAGCAATCCGACAGGTGGCACTGAAGCTTTCTTT
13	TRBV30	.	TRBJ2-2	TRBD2	CAWGTSGTGELFF	TGTGCCTGGGGGACTAGCGGCACCGGGGAGCTGTTTTTT
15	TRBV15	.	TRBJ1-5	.	CATSAPGTQDQPQHF	TGTGCCACCAGCGCCCCCGGGACCCAGGATCAGCCCCAGCATTTT
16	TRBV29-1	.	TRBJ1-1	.	CSARIVRGGSDTEAFF	TGCAGCGCCCGAATAGTCAGGGGCGGGTCTGACACTGAAGCTTTCTTT
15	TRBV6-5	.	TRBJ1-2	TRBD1	CASSAPGQGDYGYTF	TGTGCCAGCAGTGCACCGGGACAGGGGGACTATGGCTACACCTTC
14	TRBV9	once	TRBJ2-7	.	CASSVSGSATKQYF	TGTGCCAGCAGCGTTAGCGGCAGCGCTACGAAGCAGTACTTC
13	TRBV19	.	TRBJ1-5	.	CASSITPEEPQHF	TGTGCCAGTAGTATAACTCCGGAGGAGCCCCAGCATTTT
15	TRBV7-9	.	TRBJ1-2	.	CASSFDLAGNYGYTF	TGTGCCAGCAGCTTTGATCTAGCAGGGAACTATGGCTACACCTTC
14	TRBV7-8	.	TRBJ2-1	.	CASSPYGTLNEQFF	TGTGCCAGCAGCCCCTACGGGACTCTGAATGAGCAGTTCTTC
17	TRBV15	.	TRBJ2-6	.	CATSTGPPGSGANVLTF	TGTGCCACCAGCACCGGGCCTCCTGGCTCTGGGGCCAACGTCCTGACTTTC
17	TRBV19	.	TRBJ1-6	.	CASSIDKGGRTNSPLHF	TGTGCCAGTAGTATAGATAAGGGGGGCAGGACCAATTCACCCCTCCACTTT
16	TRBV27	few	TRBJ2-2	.	CASSLRNMEGTGELFF	TGTGCCAGCAGTTTGCGCAACATGGAGGGCACCGGGGAGCTGTTTTTT
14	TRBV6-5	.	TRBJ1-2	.	CASRDSGTYYGYTF	TGTGCCAGCAGGGACTCCGGGACCTACTATGGCTACACCTTC
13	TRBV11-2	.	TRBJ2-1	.	CASSPSTDNEQFF	TGTGCCAGCTCCCCCTCCACAGACAATGAGCAGTTCTTC
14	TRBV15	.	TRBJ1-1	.	CATSSTGSAIEAFF	TGTGCCACCAGCAGCACCGGGTCCGCCATTGAAGCTTTCTTT
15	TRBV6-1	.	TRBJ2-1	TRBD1	CASSPSGGTYNEQFF	TGTGCCAGCAGTCCCTCAGGGGGCACCTACAATGAGCAGTTCTTC
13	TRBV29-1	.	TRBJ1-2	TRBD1	CSVIGQGEVGYTF	TGCAGCGTCATCGGACAGGGGGAAGTTGGCTACACCTTC